This TCR beta chain was obtained from a study of cytomegalovirus exposure and HLA in healthy donors. Study-level results: Immune exposure data for these donors was limited to CMV serostatus. The authors later linked a missense DCLRE1C variant to TCR beta V- and J-gene trimming. The study designated about 180 TCR beta chains cytomegalovirus-associated.

Unmatched junction bases numbered 8, after V lost 4 bases and J lost 10 bases. CDR3 size: 14 residues. Germline loops: CDR1 SGHDT, CDR2 YYEEEE. The primer mix had 60 Vbeta and 13 Jbeta primers. Sequencing used immunoSEQ multiplex PCR; TCRdb keeps in-frame clones, though not all of them. Of 100,000 to 150,000 clones in the sample, 78% were seen once. In regard to this clone: The antigen is undetermined.

The chain joins TRBV5-6 to TRBJ1-4; 9 bases align to TRBD1. Sequences were obtained from PBMCs. This clonotype was obtained from a man aged 25 to 40 in good health and CMV-seropositive. In nucleotides, the CDR3 is TGTGCCAGCAGCCGGACAGGGGATCATCGAAAACTGTTTTTT. Translation: CASSRTGDHRKLFF.